A single sample gave rise to the 20 T cell receptor beta chains below, sequenced in a study of T cells after yellow fever vaccination. TCRdb ran MiXCR on the 5' RACE reads and lists one entry per CDR3 protein. This sample has about 350,000 distinct CDR3 sequences, with 11% found just once. The specimen was PBMCs, collected on the day of the first yellow fever vaccination. Every receptor here comes from a man in his late teens or twenties who received the YFV17D yellow fever vaccine.

The CDR3 coding sequence is TGCGCCAGCAGCCAAGAGACTAGCAGGGAGACCCAGTACTTC. Translation gives CASSQETSRETQYF. The chain links TRBV4-1 to TRBJ2-5; 7 bases are shared with TRBD2. Losses at the gene ends were 0 bases for V and 5 bases for J; bases not matched to a gene: 3. Germline V CDR1 and CDR2: MGHRA, YSYEKL. The CDR3 runs 14 residues.

There are a few counts of this clonotype. CDR3 sequence: CASSSRGRPSTDTQYF. The CDR3 DNA sequence: TGTGCCAGCAGCTCCCGGGGTAGACCTAGCACAGATACGCAGTATTTT. This rearrangement joins TRBV7-2 to TRBJ2-3, with a possible D match to TRBD2 (5 bases). Deletions cut 4 bases from V and 0 bases from J, with 14 bases between. The CDR3 totals 16 residues. CDR1 is SGHTA and CDR2 is FQGNSA in the germline V gene.

The genes are TRBV12-3 or TRBV12-4 and TRBJ2-6; D not certain. V lost 3 bases and J lost 0, with 6 bases in between. CDR3 length: 15 residues. The CDR3 loop is CASSFSLSGANVLTF. CDR3 nucleotide sequence: TGTGCCAGCAGTTTCAGCCTCTCTGGGGCCAACGTCCTGACTTTC.

This chain uses TRBV25-1 with TRBJ2-7; 11 nucleotides line up with TRBD1. Per the germline V gene, CDR1 is MGHDK and CDR2 is SYGVNS. Trimming cost V 7 bases and J 2 bases; bases outside gene matches: 19. The CDR3 covers 19 residues. CDR3 DNA: TGTGCCAGCACCGGCGGACAGGGGGCGTCTCAGCGGGAACCCTACGAGCAGTACGTC. Encoded protein: CASTGGQGASQREPYEQYV.

There are many counts of this clonotype. The chain uses TRBV12-3 or TRBV12-4 and TRBJ2-5; weak D call: TRBD2 (7 bases). Trimming stripped 5 bases from V and 1 base from J, with 11 bases between. The CDR3 totals 14 residues. The CDR3 DNA follows: TGTGCCAGCAGTGAAGGGGGGGGCCAAGAGACCCAGTACTTC. It encodes CASSEGGGQETQYF.

This chain joins TRBV10-3 and TRBJ2-4; D unresolved. The ends were cut back, 0 bases at V and 0 bases at J, with 9 bases in the middle. Germline V CDR1 and CDR2: ENHRY, SYGVKD. This CDR3 has 16 residues. CDR3 protein: CAISESSARAKNIQYF. The CDR3 region has the DNA TGTGCCATCAGTGAGTCGTCGGCCCGAGCCAAAAACATTCAGTACTTC.

As DNA, the CDR3 is TGTGCCAGCAGTGAACAGGGGGATGGCTACACCTTC. Residues: CASSEQGDGYTF. The gene calls are TRBV6-1 and TRBJ1-2; TRBD1 matches 7 bases. This CDR3 has 12 amino acids. After removal of 2 bases from V and 6 bases from J, the junction contained 0 bases not matched to a gene. Looked up from germline, CDR1 is MNHNS and CDR2 is SASEGT.

The chain is built from TRBV20-1 and TRBJ2-1; 9 nucleotides align to TRBD2. The CDR3 contains 15 residues. The V and J ends lost 1 base and 7 bases, in that order; junction bases with no gene match: 8. Per the germline V gene, CDR1 is DFQATT and CDR2 is SNEGSKA (reference sequence). CDR3 region: CSARGAGGNMNEQFF. The CDR3 region has the DNA TGCAGTGCTAGAGGAGCGGGGGGAAACATGAATGAGCAGTTCTTC.

This chain connects TRBV28 to TRBJ2-5; 7 positions match TRBD1. V lost 5 bases, J lost 5 bases, and 8 bases stayed unmatched. The germline V gene has CDR1 MDHEN and CDR2 SYDVKM. The CDR3 contains 14 residues. The CDR3 region is CASSPQGLKETQYF. The DNA of the CDR3 is TGTGCCAGCAGTCCACAGGGGCTCAAGGAGACCCAGTACTTC.

This chain links TRBV12-3 or TRBV12-4 with TRBJ2-3; possible D gene TRBD2, 6 bases. Trimming took 7 bases from V and 2 from J, leaving 25 bases between them. This CDR3 region has 18 residues. CDR3 sequence reads: CASTPGTVDSRITDTQYF. The CDR3 DNA is TGTGCCAGCACCCCCGGGACTGTAGACTCCAGAATCACAGATACGCAGTATTTT.

This clonotype was found a few times. This chain uses TRBV6-1 with TRBJ2-2; 7 nucleotides agree with TRBD2. The length of the CDR3 is 16 residues. Trimming at V came to 7 bases and at J to 4 bases, leaving 12 bases not matched to a gene. Germline V lookup: CDR1 MNHNS, CDR2 SASEGT. CDR3: CASTPWGGMGTGELFF. CDR3 sequence (DNA): TGTGCCAGCACCCCGTGGGGGGGTATGGGCACCGGGGAGCTGTTTTTT.

This clonotype occurred once. This chain uses TRBV7-9 with TRBJ2-5; the D gene is possibly TRBD2 (6 bases). Trimming took 1 base from V and 0 from J, leaving 12 bases between them. This CDR3 is built from 16 residues. In germline, CDR1 is SEHNR, CDR2 FQNEAQ (reference sequence). As DNA, the CDR3 is TGTGCCAGCAGCTTAGTGATACGCGGGGACCAAGAGACCCAGTACTTC. This encodes CASSLVIRGDQETQYF. Full variable domain (missing parts from reference TRBV7-9 and TRBJ2-5): DTGVSQNPRHKITKRGQNVTFRCDPISEHNRLYWYRQTLGQGPEFLTYFQNEAQLEKSRLLSDRFSAERPKGSFSTLEIQRTEQGDSAMYLCASSLVIRGDQETQYFGPGTRLLVL.

Many counts were recorded for this clonotype. This chain uses TRBV5-1 with TRBJ1-6; 7 nucleotides match TRBD1. There are 15 residues in the CDR3. The V segment lost 6 bases and the J segment 7 bases; nucleotides outside the gene matches: 10. Looked up from germline, CDR1 is SGHRS and CDR2 is YFSETQ. CDR3 sequence: CASTLWGQLNSPLHF. CDR3 coding DNA: TGCGCCAGCACCCTCTGGGGACAGCTAAATTCACCCCTCCACTTT.

This clonotype was detected only a few times. The CDR3 here is CASSSRDTQNTGELFF. As DNA, the CDR3 is TGTGCCAGCAGCTCCCGGGACACGCAGAACACCGGGGAGCTGTTTTTT. The chain recombines TRBV7-9 with TRBJ2-2; weak D call: TRBD1 (6 bases). Germline CDR1 and CDR2: SEHNR and FQNEAQ (reference sequence). V was clipped by 4 bases and J by 1 base, with 13 bases between them. This CDR3 contains 16 residues. Filled out from reference TRBV7-9 and TRBJ2-2, the complete variable domain reads DTGVSQNPRHKITKRGQNVTFRCDPISEHNRLYWYRQTLGQGPEFLTYFQNEAQLEKSRLLSDRFSAERPKGSFSTLEIQRTEQGDSAMYLCASSSRDTQNTGELFFGEGSRLTVL.

This clonotype was observed a few times. CDR3 sequence (DNA): TGTGCCAGCGGTGCCCCGGCGGGCAATCAGCCCCAGCATTTT. Amino acids: CASGAPAGNQPQHF. This chain joins TRBV6-2 or TRBV6-3 and TRBJ1-5, with no clear D. The germline gives CDR1 MNHEY, CDR2 SVGEGT. CDR3 length: 14 amino acids. The V and J ends lost 8 bases and 2 bases respectively, with 13 bases between them.

Turning to this clonotype: This could be a read error, since a much larger clone is one nucleotide away. The rearrangement joins TRBV5-6 to TRBJ2-1; D remains ambiguous. V gave up 6 bases and J gave up 0 bases, with 1 base separating them. The CDR3 spans 11 residues. Germline V lookup: CDR1 SGHDT, CDR2 YYEEEE. This CDR3 is CASNSYNEQFF. DNA of the CDR3: TGTGCCAGCAACTCCTACAATGAGCAGTTCTTC.

This clonotype was counted a few times. This rearrangement joins TRBV19 to TRBJ1-1; D is unresolved. The CDR3 length is 16 residues. Germline lookup yields CDR1 LNHDA and CDR2 SQIVND (reference sequence). Trimming left V 1 base short and J 5 bases short, with 17 bases between. CDR3 sequence (DNA): TGTGCCAGTAGTATAGGGGCAGGAGGGCATATTACTGAAGCTTTCTTT. Translated: CASSIGAGGHITEAFF. The full variable domain, completed using reference TRBV19 and TRBJ1-1, is DGGITQSPKYLFRKEGQNVTLSCEQNLNHDAMYWYRQDPGQGLRLIYYSQIVNDFQKGDIAEGYSVSREKKESFPLTVTSAQKNPTAFYLCASSIGAGGHITEAFFGQGTRLTVV.

This chain connects TRBV5-1 to TRBJ2-3; D unclear. The germline V gene encodes CDR1 SGHRS and CDR2 YFSETQ. The CDR3 extends over 13 amino acids. V lost 4 bases and J 2 bases, leaving 8 bases between the germline ends. CDR3 nucleotide sequence: TGCGCCAGCAGCACAGTCCCCACAGATACGCAGTATTTT. Its protein product is CASSTVPTDTQYF. The full variable domain, rest sourced from reference TRBV5-1 and TRBJ2-3, is KAGVTQTPRYLIKTRGQQVTLSCSPISGHRSVSWYQQTPGQGLQFLFEYFSETQRNKGNFPGRFSGRQFSNSRSEMNVSTLELGDSALYLCASSTVPTDTQYFGPGTRLTVL.

The CDR3 is CASSLGQVPSPLHF. CDR3 DNA sequence: TGCGCCAGCAGCCTAGGACAGGTCCCTTCACCCCTCCACTTT. This chain connects TRBV5-1 to TRBJ1-6, with 7 positions matching TRBD1. The CDR3 is 14 amino acids. The J segment lost 9 bases and the V segment lost 4 bases, leaving 7 bases of the junction unmatched. CDR1 and CDR2 from the germline V gene are SGHRS and YFSETQ.

A few counts support this clonotype. This chain connects TRBV12-3 or TRBV12-4 to TRBJ1-2; 11 bases map to TRBD1. CDR3 size: 15 residues. Germline trimming cut 5 bases from V and 4 bases from J; bases unmatched to any gene: 6. The CDR3 nucleotides are TGTGCCAGCAGTCCCCGGACAGGGGGCTCCTATGGCTACACCTTC. Translated: CASSPRTGGSYGYTF.